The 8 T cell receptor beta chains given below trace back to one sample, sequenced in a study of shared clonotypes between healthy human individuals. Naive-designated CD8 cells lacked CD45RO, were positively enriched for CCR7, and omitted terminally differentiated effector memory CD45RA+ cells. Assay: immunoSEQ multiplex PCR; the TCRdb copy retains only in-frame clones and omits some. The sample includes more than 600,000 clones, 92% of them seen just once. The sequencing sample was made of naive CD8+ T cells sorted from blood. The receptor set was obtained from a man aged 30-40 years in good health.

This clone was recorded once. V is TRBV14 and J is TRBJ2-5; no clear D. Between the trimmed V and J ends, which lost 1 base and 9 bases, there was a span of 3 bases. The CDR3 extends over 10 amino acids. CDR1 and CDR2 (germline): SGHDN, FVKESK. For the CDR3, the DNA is TGTGCCAGCAGCCAAGTCCCCCAGTACTTC. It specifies CASSQVPQYF. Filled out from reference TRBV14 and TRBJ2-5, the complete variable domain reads EAGVTQFPSHSVIEKGQTVTLRCDPISGHDNLYWYRRVMGKEIKFLLHFVKESKQDESGMPNNRFLAERTGGTYSTLKVQPAELEDSGVYFCASSQVPQYFGPGTRLLVL.

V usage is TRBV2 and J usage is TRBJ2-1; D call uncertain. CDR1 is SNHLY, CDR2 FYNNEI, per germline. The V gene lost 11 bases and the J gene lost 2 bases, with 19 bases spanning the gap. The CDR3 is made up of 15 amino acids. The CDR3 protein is CAVSIGGSTYNEQFF. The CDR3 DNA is TGTGCCGTATCGATTGGCGGTAGTACCTACAATGAGCAGTTCTTC.

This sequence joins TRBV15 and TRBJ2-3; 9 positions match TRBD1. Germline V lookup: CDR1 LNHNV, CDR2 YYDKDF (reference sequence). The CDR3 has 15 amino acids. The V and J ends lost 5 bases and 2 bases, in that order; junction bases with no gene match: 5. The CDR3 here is CATSPWTGATDTQYF. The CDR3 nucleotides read TGTGCCACCAGCCCCTGGACAGGGGCCACAGATACGCAGTATTTT.

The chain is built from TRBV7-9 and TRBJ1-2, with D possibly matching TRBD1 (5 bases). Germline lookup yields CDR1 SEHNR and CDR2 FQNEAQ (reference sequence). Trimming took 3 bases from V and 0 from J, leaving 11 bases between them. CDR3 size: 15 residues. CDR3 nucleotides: TGTGCCAGCAGCTTGAGCAGGGACTCTAACTATGGCTACACCTTC. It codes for CASSLSRDSNYGYTF.

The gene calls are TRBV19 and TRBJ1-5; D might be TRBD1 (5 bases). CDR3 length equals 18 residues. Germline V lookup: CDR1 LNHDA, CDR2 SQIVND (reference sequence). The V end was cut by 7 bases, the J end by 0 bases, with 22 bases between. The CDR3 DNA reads TGTGCCAGTACCACCCCCCGGGGGGACTCCCATAGCAATCAGCCCCAGCATTTT. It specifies CASTTPRGDSHSNQPQHF. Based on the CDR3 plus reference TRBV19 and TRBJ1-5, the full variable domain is DGGITQSPKYLFRKEGQNVTLSCEQNLNHDAMYWYRQDPGQGLRLIYYSQIVNDFQKGDIAEGYSVSREKKESFPLTVTSAQKNPTAFYLCASTTPRGDSHSNQPQHFGDGTRLSIL.

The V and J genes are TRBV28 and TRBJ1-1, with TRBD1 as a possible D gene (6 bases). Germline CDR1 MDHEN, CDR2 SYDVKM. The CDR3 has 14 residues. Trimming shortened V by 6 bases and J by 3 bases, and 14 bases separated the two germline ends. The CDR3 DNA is TGTGCCAGCAGGGTGACAGGACGGGACACTGAAGCTTTCTTT. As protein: CASRVTGRDTEAFF.

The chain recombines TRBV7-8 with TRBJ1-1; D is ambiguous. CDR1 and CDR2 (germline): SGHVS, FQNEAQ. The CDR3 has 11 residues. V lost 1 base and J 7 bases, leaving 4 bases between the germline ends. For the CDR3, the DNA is TGTGCCAGCAGCTTAGAGTATGAAGCTTTCTTT. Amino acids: CASSLEYEAFF.

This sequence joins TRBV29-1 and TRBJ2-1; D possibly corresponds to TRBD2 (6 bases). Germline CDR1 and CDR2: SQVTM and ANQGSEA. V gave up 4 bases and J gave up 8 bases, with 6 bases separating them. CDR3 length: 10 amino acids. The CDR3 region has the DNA TGCAGCGTTGGGGGGGATGAGCAGTTCTTC. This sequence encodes CSVGGDEQFF.